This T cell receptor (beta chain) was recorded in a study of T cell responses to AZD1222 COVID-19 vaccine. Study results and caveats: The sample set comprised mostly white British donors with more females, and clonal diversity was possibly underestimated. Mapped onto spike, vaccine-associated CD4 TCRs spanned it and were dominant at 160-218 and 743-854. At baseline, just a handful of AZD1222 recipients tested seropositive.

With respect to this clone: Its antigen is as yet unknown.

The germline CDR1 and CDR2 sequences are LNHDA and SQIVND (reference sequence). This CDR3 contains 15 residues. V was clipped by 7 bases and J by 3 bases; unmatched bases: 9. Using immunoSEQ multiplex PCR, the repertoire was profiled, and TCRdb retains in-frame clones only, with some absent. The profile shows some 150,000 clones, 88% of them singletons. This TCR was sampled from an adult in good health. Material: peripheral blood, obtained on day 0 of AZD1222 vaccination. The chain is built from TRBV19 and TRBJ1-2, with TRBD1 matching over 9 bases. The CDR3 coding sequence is TGTGCCAGTACCGGGGACAGGGCCCTCCACTATGGCTACACCTTC. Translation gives CASTGDRALHYGYTF.